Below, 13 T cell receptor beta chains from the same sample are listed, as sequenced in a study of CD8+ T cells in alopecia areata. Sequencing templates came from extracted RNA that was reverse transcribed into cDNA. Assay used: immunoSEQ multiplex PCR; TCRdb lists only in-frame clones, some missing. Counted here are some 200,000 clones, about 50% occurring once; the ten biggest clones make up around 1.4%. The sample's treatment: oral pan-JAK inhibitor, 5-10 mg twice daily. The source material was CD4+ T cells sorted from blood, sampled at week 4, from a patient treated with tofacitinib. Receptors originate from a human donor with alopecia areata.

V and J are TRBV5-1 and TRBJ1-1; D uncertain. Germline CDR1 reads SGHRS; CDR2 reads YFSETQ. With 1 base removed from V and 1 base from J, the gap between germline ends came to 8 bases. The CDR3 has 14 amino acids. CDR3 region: CASSLSPENTEAFF. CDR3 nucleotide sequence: TGCGCCAGCAGCTTGAGCCCGGAGAACACTGAAGCTTTCTTT.

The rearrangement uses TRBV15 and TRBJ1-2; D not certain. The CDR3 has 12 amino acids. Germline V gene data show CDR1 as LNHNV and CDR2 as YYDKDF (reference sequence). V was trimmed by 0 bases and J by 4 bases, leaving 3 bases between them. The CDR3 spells CATSRDTYGYTF. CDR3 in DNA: TGTGCCACCAGCAGAGACACCTATGGCTACACCTTC.

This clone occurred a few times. The CDR3 coding sequence is TGTGCCAGCAGCCAAGGAGTCGGGACAGGACAATCACCCCTCCACTTT. It codes for CASSQGVGTGQSPLHF. The J gene is TRBJ1-6, the V gene TRBV14, with 8 bases aligning to TRBD1. The V and J ends lost 1 base and 10 bases, in that order; junction bases with no gene match: 9. Germline-derived CDR1 and CDR2 are SGHDN and FVKESK. The CDR3 covers 16 residues. Looking up the rest from reference TRBV14 and TRBJ1-6 gives the full variable domain: EAGVTQFPSHSVIEKGQTVTLRCDPISGHDNLYWYRRVMGKEIKFLLHFVKESKQDESGMPNNRFLAERTGGTYSTLKVQPAELEDSGVYFCASSQGVGTGQSPLHFGNGTRLTVT.

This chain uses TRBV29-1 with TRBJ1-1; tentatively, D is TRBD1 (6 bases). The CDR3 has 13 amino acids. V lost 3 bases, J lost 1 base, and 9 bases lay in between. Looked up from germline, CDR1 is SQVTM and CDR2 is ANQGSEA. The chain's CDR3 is CSVDTRGNTEAFF. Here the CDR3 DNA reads TGCAGCGTTGATACCAGGGGGAACACTGAAGCTTTCTTT.

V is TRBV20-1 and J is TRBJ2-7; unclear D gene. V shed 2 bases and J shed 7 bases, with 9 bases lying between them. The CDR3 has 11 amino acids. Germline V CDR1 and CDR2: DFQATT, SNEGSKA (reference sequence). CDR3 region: CSARHTKEQYF. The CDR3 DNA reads TGCAGTGCTAGACATACTAAAGAGCAGTACTTC.

Written as DNA, the CDR3 is TGCGCCAGCAGCTCGGGACTTCAACCCCCCACAGATACGCAGTATTTT. It yields the protein CASSSGLQPPTDTQYF. The rearrangement uses TRBV5-1 and TRBJ2-3, with a tentative D call TRBD2 (6 bases). There are 16 residues in the CDR3. V was trimmed by 3 bases and J by 2 bases, leaving 16 bases between them. Germline CDR1 is SGHRS and CDR2 is YFSETQ.

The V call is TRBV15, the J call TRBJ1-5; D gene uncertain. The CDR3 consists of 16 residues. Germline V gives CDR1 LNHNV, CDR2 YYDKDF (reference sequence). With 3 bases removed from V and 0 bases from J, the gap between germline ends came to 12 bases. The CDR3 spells CATSRTPTVSNQPQHF. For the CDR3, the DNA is TGTGCCACCAGCAGGACCCCCACAGTTAGCAATCAGCCCCAGCATTTT.

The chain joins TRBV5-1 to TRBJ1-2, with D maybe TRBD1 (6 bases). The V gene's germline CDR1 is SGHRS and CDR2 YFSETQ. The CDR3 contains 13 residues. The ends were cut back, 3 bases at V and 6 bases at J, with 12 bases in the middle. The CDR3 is CASSSGTLDGYTF. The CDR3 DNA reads TGCGCCAGCAGCTCCGGGACACTGGATGGCTACACCTTC.

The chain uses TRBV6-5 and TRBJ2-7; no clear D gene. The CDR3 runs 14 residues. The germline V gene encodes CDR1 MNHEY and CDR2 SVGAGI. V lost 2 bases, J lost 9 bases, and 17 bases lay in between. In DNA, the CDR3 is TGTGCCAGCAGTTACACACAGTCCCGTGGTGTGCAGTACTTC. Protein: CASSYTQSRGVQYF.

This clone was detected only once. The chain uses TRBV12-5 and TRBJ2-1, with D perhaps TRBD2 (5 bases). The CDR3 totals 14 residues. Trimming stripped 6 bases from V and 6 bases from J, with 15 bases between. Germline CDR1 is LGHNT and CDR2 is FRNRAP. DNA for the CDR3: TGTGCTAGTGGCCGGGATGTACGGGGCAATGAGCAGTTCTTC. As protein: CASGRDVRGNEQFF.

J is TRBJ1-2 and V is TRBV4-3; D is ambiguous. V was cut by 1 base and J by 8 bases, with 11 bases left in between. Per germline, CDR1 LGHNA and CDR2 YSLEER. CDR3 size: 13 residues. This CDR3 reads CASSQVPSRGYTF. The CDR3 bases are TGCGCCAGCAGCCAAGTCCCCTCCAGGGGCTACACCTTC.

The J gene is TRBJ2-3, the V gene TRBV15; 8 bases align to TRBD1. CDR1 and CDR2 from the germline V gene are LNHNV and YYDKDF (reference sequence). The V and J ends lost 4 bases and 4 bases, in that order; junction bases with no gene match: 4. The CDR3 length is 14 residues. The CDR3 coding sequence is TGTGCCACCAGCACAAGACAGGGGTCAGATACGCAGTATTTT. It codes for CATSTRQGSDTQYF.

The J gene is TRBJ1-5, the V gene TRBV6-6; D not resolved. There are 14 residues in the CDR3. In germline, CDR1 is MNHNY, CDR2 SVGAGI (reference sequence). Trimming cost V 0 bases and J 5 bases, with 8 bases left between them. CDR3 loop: CASSYSARHQPQHF. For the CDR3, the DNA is TGTGCCAGCAGTTACTCGGCAAGGCATCAGCCCCAGCATTTT.